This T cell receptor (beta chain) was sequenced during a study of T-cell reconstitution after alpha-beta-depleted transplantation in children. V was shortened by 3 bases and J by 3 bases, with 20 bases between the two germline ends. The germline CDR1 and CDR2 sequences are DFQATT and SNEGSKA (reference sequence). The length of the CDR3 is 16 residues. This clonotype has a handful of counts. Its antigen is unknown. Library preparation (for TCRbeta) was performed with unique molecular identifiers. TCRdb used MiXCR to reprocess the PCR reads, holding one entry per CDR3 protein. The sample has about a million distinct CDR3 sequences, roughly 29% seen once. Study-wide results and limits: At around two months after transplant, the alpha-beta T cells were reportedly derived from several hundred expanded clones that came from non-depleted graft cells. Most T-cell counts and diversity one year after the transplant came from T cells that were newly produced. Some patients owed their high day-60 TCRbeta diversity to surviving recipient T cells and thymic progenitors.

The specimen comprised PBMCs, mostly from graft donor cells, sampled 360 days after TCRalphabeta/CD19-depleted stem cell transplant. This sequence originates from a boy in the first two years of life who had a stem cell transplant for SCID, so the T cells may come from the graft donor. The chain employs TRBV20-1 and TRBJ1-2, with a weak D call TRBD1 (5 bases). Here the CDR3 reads CSASTGPGQPYYGYTF. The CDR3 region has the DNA TGCAGTGCTAGTACAGGTCCAGGACAACCTTACTATGGCTACACCTTC.